This entry is about one T cell receptor beta chain. The antigen is undetermined. The PCR contained 60 Vbeta and 13 Jbeta primers. Using immunoSEQ multiplex PCR, the repertoire was profiled, and TCRdb retains in-frame clones only, with some absent. The repertoire has more than 110,000 clones, roughly three quarters of them found once; the top ten carry 4.5% to 6%. These data belong to a study of cytomegalovirus exposure and HLA in healthy donors. Notes on the study in general: A later analysis found common viral pathogens apparently linked to several of the most significant clusters.

V lost 6 bases to trimming and J lost 0 bases, with 8 bases between them. Germline V gene sequence: CDR1 MNHNY, CDR2 SVGAGI (reference sequence). The CDR3 consists of 14 residues. The gene calls are TRBV6-6 and TRBJ2-2, with D possibly TRBD2 on 5 matching bases. This receptor was obtained from a woman between 45 and 60 years old in good health and CMV-seronegative. What was sequenced was PBMCs. The CDR3 sequence: CASRHGANTGELFF. The CDR3 DNA is TGTGCCAGCAGACACGGGGCGAACACCGGGGAGCTGTTTTTT.